This TCR beta chain was observed in a study of T cell repertoires in cytomegalovirus infection. On the study more broadly: CMV infection plus the matching HLA type was flagged by public TCR beta signatures.

Between the trimmed V and J ends, which lost 1 base and 2 bases, there was a span of 11 bases. The CDR3 has 15 amino acids. Germline V gene lookup returns CDR1 MDHEN and CDR2 SYDVKM. As concerns this clonotype: Its antigen is unidentified.

Study-wide points: Summed frequency of shared TCR beta families picked out CMV carriers who also had the relevant HLA. Ex vivo, HLA-C-restricted CMV-specific TCR beta clonotypes prevailed over the rest of the response.

One entry per CDR3 protein, called by TCRdb with MiXCR from the reads. The table records 230,000 or so distinct CDR3 sequences, 17% of them present only once. V usage is TRBV28 and J usage is TRBJ1-1; D unclear. Sequencing was carried out using CD8+ T cells from PBMCs. This sequence originates from a human donor in good health (CMV status not recorded). Some clones in this sample may be carry-over from other donors' samples. CDR3: CASSLLAEINTEAFF. The CDR3 DNA reads as TGTGCCAGCAGTTTATTGGCAGAGATAAACACTGAAGCTTTCTTT.